The T cell receptor (beta chain) described here comes from a study of blood T cell repertoires in COVID-19. The table came from immunoSEQ multiplex PCR; TCRdb's copy has only in-frame clones and leaves some out. The sample includes about 40,000 clones, roughly 80% of them seen just once. Trimming removed 3 bases from V and 5 bases from J, with 10 bases in between. Germline V gene sequence: CDR1 SQVTM, CDR2 ANQGSEA. The CDR3 sequence is 12 residues long. This receptor was taken from an elderly man with active or convalescent COVID-19. Source material: peripheral blood. This chain uses TRBV29-1 with TRBJ1-1, with a possible D match to TRBD1 (5 bases). CDR3 DNA sequence: TGCAGCGTTGACAGGGTCGCGACTGAAGCTTTCTTT. Encoded protein: CSVDRVATEAFF.